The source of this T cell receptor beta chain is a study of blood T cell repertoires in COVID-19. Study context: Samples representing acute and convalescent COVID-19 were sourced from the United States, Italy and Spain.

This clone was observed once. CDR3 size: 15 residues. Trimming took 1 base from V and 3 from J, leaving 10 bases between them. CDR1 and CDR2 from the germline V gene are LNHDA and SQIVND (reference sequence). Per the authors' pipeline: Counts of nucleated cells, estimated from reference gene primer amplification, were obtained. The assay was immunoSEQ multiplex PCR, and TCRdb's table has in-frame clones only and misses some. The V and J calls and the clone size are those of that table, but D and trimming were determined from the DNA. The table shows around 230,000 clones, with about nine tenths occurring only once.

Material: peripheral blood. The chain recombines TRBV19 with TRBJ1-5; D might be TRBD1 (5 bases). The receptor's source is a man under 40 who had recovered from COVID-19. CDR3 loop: CASSIGGGDNQPQHF. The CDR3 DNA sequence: TGTGCCAGTAGTATAGGGGGGGGTGACAATCAGCCCCAGCATTTT.